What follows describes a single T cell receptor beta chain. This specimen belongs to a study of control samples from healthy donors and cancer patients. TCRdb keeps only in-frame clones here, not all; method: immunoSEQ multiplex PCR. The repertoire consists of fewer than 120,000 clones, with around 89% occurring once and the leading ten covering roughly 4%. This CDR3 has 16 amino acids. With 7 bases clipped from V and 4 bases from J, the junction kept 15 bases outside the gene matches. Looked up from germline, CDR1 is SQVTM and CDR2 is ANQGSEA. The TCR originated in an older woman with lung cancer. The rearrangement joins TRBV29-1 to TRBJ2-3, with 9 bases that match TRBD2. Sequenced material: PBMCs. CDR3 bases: TGCAGCGCTCTCCTCAGACTAGCGGAAAACCCAGATACGCAGTATTTT. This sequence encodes CSALLRLAENPDTQYF.